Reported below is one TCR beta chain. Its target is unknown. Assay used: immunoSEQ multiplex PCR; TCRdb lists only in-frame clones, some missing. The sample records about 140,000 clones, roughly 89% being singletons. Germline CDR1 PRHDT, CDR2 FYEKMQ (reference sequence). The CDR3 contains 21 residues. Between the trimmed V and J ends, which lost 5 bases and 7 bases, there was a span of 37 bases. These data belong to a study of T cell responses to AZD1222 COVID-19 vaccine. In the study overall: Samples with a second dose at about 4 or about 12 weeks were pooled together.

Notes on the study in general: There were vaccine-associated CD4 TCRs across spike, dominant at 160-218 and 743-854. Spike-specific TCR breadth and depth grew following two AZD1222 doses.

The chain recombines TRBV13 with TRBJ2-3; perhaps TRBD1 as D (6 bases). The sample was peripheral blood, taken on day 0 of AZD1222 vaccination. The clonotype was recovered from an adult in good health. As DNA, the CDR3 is TGTGCCAGCAGCCCCGCAACCACAGGGCGTGAGACGTCCCTAGGTCGACATACGCAGTATTTT. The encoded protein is CASSPATTGRETSLGRHTQYF. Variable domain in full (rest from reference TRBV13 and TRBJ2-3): AAGVIQSPRHLIKEKRETATLKCYPIPRHDTVYWYQQGPGQDPQFLISFYEKMQSDKGSIPDRFSAQQFSDYHSELNMSSLELGDSALYFCASSPATTGRETSLGRHTQYFGPGTRLTVL.